This is a list of T cell receptor beta chains from one sample in a study of blood T cells in healthy people across ages. From the 5' RACE reads, TCRdb called clonotypes with MiXCR, one entry per CDR3 protein. The sample lists approximately 690,000 distinct CDR3 sequences; 40% to 50% were seen once. The sample was blood. Source of these receptors: an elderly man in good health. The CDR3 runs from the conserved cysteine through the conserved F or W. Each record gives: clone size, D gene, J gene, V gene, CDR3 DNA, CDR3 protein. The D gene is left open where the match is weak. Size tells how often a clone was seen (once, few, many) or the class of an expanded clone, and some rows leave it out.

few | TRBD1 | TRBJ2-7 | TRBV4-3 | TGCGCCAGCAGCCAAGATAACAGGGGATTCTACGAGCAGTACTTC | CASSQDNRGFYEQYF
few | . | TRBJ2-1 | TRBV6-2/TRBV6-3 | TGTGCCAGCAGTTCCTCGACAGGTATCAATGAGCAGTTCTTC | CASSSSTGINEQFF
. | TRBD2 | TRBJ2-1 | TRBV7-2 | TGTGCCAGCTGCCGAACTCCACTAGCGGACCTCTCTGATGAGCAGTTCTTC | CASCRTPLADLSDEQFF
. | TRBD1 | TRBJ1-6 | TRBV5-1 | TGCGCCAGCACGCCCGGGGACAGGGTATCTTCACCCCTCCACTTT | CASTPGDRVSSPLHF
few | . | TRBJ2-5 | TRBV7-2 | TGTGCCAGCAGCTATTTTTCAGGAGGGGCTAGGGAGACCCAGTACTTC | CASSYFSGGARETQYF
. | . | TRBJ2-2 | TRBV20-1 | TGCAGTGCTGAATCGGACGGTTCATTGAACACCGGGGAGCTGTTTTTT | CSAESDGSLNTGELFF
few | TRBD1 | TRBJ1-2 | TRBV20-1 | TGCAGTGCTAGAGATCCCGGGACAGTGGGCCGGTACTATGGCTACACCTTC | CSARDPGTVGRYYGYTF
. | TRBD2 | TRBJ2-7 | TRBV4-3 | TGCGCCAGCTTCGGGGCTAGCGGTTACTACGAGCAGTACTTC | CASFGASGYYEQYF
many | TRBD2 | TRBJ2-7 | TRBV7-2 | TGTGCCAGCAGCTTAACGGACTCTAGCGGGAGTGGGTACGAGCAGTACTTC | CASSLTDSSGSGYEQYF
few | TRBD1 | TRBJ2-4 | TRBV18 | TGTGCCAGCTCACCAGGACAGGGGGCGAATAACATTCAGTACTTC | CASSPGQGANNIQYF
. | TRBD1 | TRBJ2-1 | TRBV13 | TGTGCCAGCAGCTTACTGGGACAGGGGTCAAACGAGCAGTTCTTC | CASSLLGQGSNEQFF
few | . | TRBJ2-2 | TRBV12-3/TRBV12-4 | TGTGCCAGCAGCCAGGCGGGCACCGGGGAGCTGTTTTTT | CASSQAGTGELFF
few | TRBD2 | TRBJ2-3 | TRBV5-1 | TGCGCCAGCAGCGTAGCGACTAGCGCTGACACAGATACGCAGTATTTT | CASSVATSADTDTQYF
. | . | TRBJ1-6 | TRBV6-5 | TGTGCCAGCAGTTTGTACTATAATTCACCCCTCCACTTT | CASSLYYNSPLHF
few | . | TRBJ2-2 | TRBV4-3 | TGCGCCAGCAGCCGTCGAACCGGGGAGCTGTTTTTT | CASSRRTGELFF
. | . | TRBJ1-6 | TRBV3-1 | TGTGCCAGCAGCCAAGATACAATCCGGACAGTCCCCCACTTT | CASSQDTIRTVPHF
. | . | TRBJ2-3 | TRBV5-6 | TGTGCCAGCAGCTCCTTACAGGGAGTCGGTCTTTTGGCGCAGTATTTT | CASSSLQGVGLLAQYF
. | . | TRBJ1-5 | TRBV6-2/TRBV6-3 | TGTGCCAGCACCCAAATGGTCAGGGAACAGCCCCAGCATTTT | CASTQMVREQPQHF
. | . | TRBJ2-2 | TRBV6-4 | TGTGCCAGCAGTGACCTTTACGGGGAGCTGTTTTTT | CASSDLYGELFF
many | TRBD1 | TRBJ2-7 | TRBV20-1 | TGCAGTGCCAGTACAGGGGGCGGTGGGTACGAGCAGTACTTC | CSASTGGGGYEQYF
few | . | TRBJ2-3 | TRBV20-1 | TGCAGTGCTAAAGGGACCCGAAGAGATACGCAGTATTTT | CSAKGTRRDTQYF
. | . | TRBJ2-7 | TRBV7-2 | TGTGCCAGCAGCTTAGACCATTCACGTGTCTATGAGCAGTACTTC | CASSLDHSRVYEQYF
. | . | TRBJ1-4 | TRBV29-1 | TGCAGCGTTCACTTTGCAACTAATGAAAAACTGTTTTTT | CSVHFATNEKLFF
once | TRBD2 | TRBJ2-7 | TRBV20-1 | TGCAGTGCCCAACACCCCACTAGCGGGGGTTTGAGCTCCTACGAGCAGTACTTC | CSAQHPTSGGLSSYEQYF
few | TRBD2 | TRBJ2-7 | TRBV7-3 | TGTGCCAGCAGCCTACGCTCCGGGACTAGGCAGTACTTC | CASSLRSGTRQYF
. | TRBD1 | TRBJ2-7 | TRBV18 | TGTGCCAGCTCACCTTTTGGACAGGGTGGCGAGCAGTACTTC | CASSPFGQGGEQYF
many | . | TRBJ2-6 | TRBV6-2/TRBV6-3 | TGTGCCAGCACTCTCGGAGGCTCTGGGGCCAACGTCCTGACTTTC | CASTLGGSGANVLTF
few | TRBD2 | TRBJ2-3 | TRBV6-2/TRBV6-3 | TGTGCCAGCAGTTACTACCTAAGCGGGGGGCCCACAGATACGCAGTATTTT | CASSYYLSGGPTDTQYF
many | TRBD1 | TRBJ2-1 | TRBV7-8 | TGTGCCAGCAGCGCCAGGGGGCTGGCTGACGATGAGCAGTTCTTC | CASSARGLADDEQFF
. | . | TRBJ2-7 | TRBV28 | TGTGCCAGCAGTTTCCTTAGCGGTTGTACGTACGAGCAGTACTTC | CASSFLSGCTYEQYF
. | . | TRBJ2-1 | TRBV9 | TGTGCCAGCAGCCCCACAGGAAGTCGAGGCGAGCAGTTCTTC | CASSPTGSRGEQFF
few | TRBD2 | TRBJ2-3 | TRBV7-2 | TGTGCCAGCAGCTTATATGGGAGCGGGGCTGTCACAGATACGCAGTATTTT | CASSLYGSGAVTDTQYF
. | . | TRBJ2-1 | TRBV28 | TGTGCCAGCAGTTTTGGCACCGGGGACAATGAGCAGTTCTTC | CASSFGTGDNEQFF
few | . | TRBJ2-1 | TRBV20-1 | TGCAGTGCTCAAGCTGGGGCTAGCTCCTACAATGAGCAGTTCTTC | CSAQAGASSYNEQFF
few | . | TRBJ2-7 | TRBV20-1 | TGCAGTGCAGTAGGACATCGGCACTACGAGCAGTACTTC | CSAVGHRHYEQYF
. | TRBD1 | TRBJ1-1 | TRBV20-1 | TGCAGTGCAAGAAACTGGGACAGTCAGAACACTGAAGCTTTCTTT | CSARNWDSQNTEAFF
. | TRBD1 | TRBJ1-2 | TRBV6-6 | TGTGCCAGCAGTCCAACAGGGGGCAGGGGCTACACCTTC | CASSPTGGRGYTF
. | TRBD1 | TRBJ1-2 | TRBV11-2 | TGTGCCAGCACCCCAGGGGGAGGAGGCTATGGCTACACCTTC | CASTPGGGGYGYTF
. | TRBD1 | TRBJ2-2 | TRBV7-6 | TGTGCCAGTAGCCTAGGGACAGCCACCGGGGAGCTGTTTTTT | CASSLGTATGELFF
. | TRBD1 | TRBJ2-1 | TRBV9 | TGTGCCAGCAGCCCCCGGGACAGGGGGCAGAATGAGCAGTTCTTC | CASSPRDRGQNEQFF
few | TRBD1 | TRBJ1-2 | TRBV4-2 | TGTGCCAGCAGCCAAGAAATAACAGGGGGAAACTATGGCTACACCTTC | CASSQEITGGNYGYTF
. | . | TRBJ2-7 | TRBV30 | TGTGCCTGGACCCGAGGAGGGGCCAGCTCCTACGAGCAGTACTTC | CAWTRGGASSYEQYF